Shown below are 15 T cell receptor beta chains from a single sample sequenced in a study of cytomegalovirus exposure and HLA in healthy donors. The assay was immunoSEQ multiplex PCR, and TCRdb's table has in-frame clones only and misses some. The sample records 150,000 to 200,000 clones, over 80% being singletons. What was sequenced was PBMCs. The receptors were gathered from a man aged 30 to 39 in good health and CMV-seropositive.

The rearrangement joins TRBV18 to TRBJ2-1; 7 bases are a match to TRBD1. CDR3 size: 16 residues. After removal of 0 bases from V and 0 bases from J, the junction contained 2 bases not matched to a gene. Germline CDR1 reads KGHSH; CDR2 reads LQKENI. DNA for the CDR3: TGTGCCAGCTCACCACCAGGGGACAGCTCCTACAATGAGCAGTTCTTC. As protein: CASSPPGDSSYNEQFF. Full variable domain (missing parts from reference TRBV18 and TRBJ2-1): NAGVMQNPRHLVRRRGQEARLRCSPMKGHSHVYWYRQLPEEGLKFMVYLQKENIIDESGMPKERFSAEFPKEGPSILRIQQVVRGDSAAYFCASSPPGDSSYNEQFFGPGTRLTVL.

The V gene is TRBV5-1, the J gene TRBJ2-1, with 8 nucleotides matching TRBD2. The CDR3 is made up of 14 amino acids. J was trimmed by 4 bases and V by 4 bases; bases with no gene match: 4. Germline CDR1 and CDR2: SGHRS and YFSETQ. The CDR3 loop reads CASSRASGYNEQFF. The CDR3 DNA reads as TGCGCCAGCAGCAGGGCTAGCGGGTACAATGAGCAGTTCTTC.

The rearrangement uses TRBV27 and TRBJ1-1; 7 bases match TRBD1. Unmatched junction bases numbered 6, after V lost 5 bases and J lost 3 bases. Germline V CDR1 and CDR2: MNHEY, SMNVEV (reference sequence). CDR3 size: 14 residues. The DNA of the CDR3 is TGTGCCAGCAGTCCGACAGGGAGGTACACTGAAGCTTTCTTT. It specifies CASSPTGRYTEAFF.

The chain joins TRBV7-6 to TRBJ2-7; weak D call: TRBD2 (7 bases). With 2 bases removed from V and 1 base from J, the gap between germline ends came to 15 bases. This CDR3 is 16 amino acids long. Germline CDR1 and CDR2: SGHVS and FNYEAQ. The DNA for the CDR3 is TGTGCCAGCAGCTTATACGGCGGGGGCCAGTCCTACGAGCAGTACTTC. Its translation: CASSLYGGGQSYEQYF.

J is TRBJ2-5 and V is TRBV18; 11 bases align to TRBD2. Looked up from germline, CDR1 is KGHSH and CDR2 is LQKENI. Germline trimming cut 3 bases from V and 3 bases from J; bases unmatched to any gene: 3. CDR3 length: 15 residues. As DNA, the CDR3 is TGTGCCAGCTCACCCCCGGGACTAGCGGAAGAGACCCAGTACTTC. Its translation: CASSPPGLAEETQYF.

A single count supports this clone. This chain joins TRBV5-1 and TRBJ1-1; a weak D match, TRBD1 (5 bases). This CDR3 has 13 residues. V dropped 4 bases and J dropped 3 bases, with 10 bases sitting between them. The germline CDR1 and CDR2 sequences are SGHRS and YFSETQ. CDR3 bases: TGCGCCAGCAGCCCCGACAGCTACACTGAAGCTTTCTTT. As protein: CASSPDSYTEAFF.

The gene calls are TRBV5-4 and TRBJ2-3; 12 bases agree with TRBD2. The CDR3 is made up of 16 amino acids. Losses at the gene ends were 4 bases for V and 4 bases for J; bases not matched to a gene: 7. Germline V gene sequence: CDR1 SGHNT, CDR2 YYREEE (reference sequence). The CDR3 coding sequence is TGTGCCAGCAGCACCCCGACTAGCGGGGGCCCAGATACGCAGTATTTT. Translating it yields CASSTPTSGGPDTQYF.

This rearrangement joins TRBV4-1 to TRBJ2-3; D is unclear. This CDR3 region has 13 residues. The V gene's germline CDR1 is MGHRA and CDR2 YSYEKL. Trimming pared 1 base from V and 4 bases from J, leaving 6 bases between. The chain's CDR3 is CASSQVYPDTQYF. CDR3 coding DNA: TGCGCCAGCAGCCAAGTCTATCCAGATACGCAGTATTTT.

The V gene is TRBV4-3, the J gene TRBJ1-1, with D unclear. This CDR3 has 17 residues. Germline-derived CDR1 and CDR2 are LGHNA and YSLEER. Trimming took off 1 base at V and 3 bases at J, with 18 bases between the two ends. The CDR3 here is CASSQAVRLTMDTEAFF. In DNA, the CDR3 is TGCGCCAGCAGCCAAGCCGTGAGGCTAACTATGGACACTGAAGCTTTCTTT.

This chain links TRBV7-9 with TRBJ2-7; 9 nucleotides align to TRBD1. The CDR3 has 14 amino acids. Germline CDR1 SEHNR, CDR2 FQNEAQ (reference sequence). J was trimmed by 1 base and V by 5 bases; bases with no gene match: 3. CDR3 in DNA: TGTGCCAGCAGCATACAGGGGGCTTCCTACGAGCAGTACTTC. It specifies CASSIQGASYEQYF. The entire variable domain, with the rest obtained from reference TRBV7-9 and TRBJ2-7, is as follows: DTGVSQNPRHKITKRGQNVTFRCDPISEHNRLYWYRQTLGQGPEFLTYFQNEAQLEKSRLLSDRFSAERPKGSFSTLEIQRTEQGDSAMYLCASSIQGASYEQYFGPGTRLTVT.

The gene calls are TRBV11-3 and TRBJ2-2, with 8 bases fitting TRBD1. Trimming took 5 bases from V and 0 from J; bases not matched to a gene: 2. The CDR3 consists of 15 residues. Germline V gene lookup returns CDR1 SGHNT and CDR2 YENEEA. The CDR3 reads CASSQGQANTGELFF. DNA of the CDR3: TGTGCCAGCAGCCAGGGACAGGCGAACACCGGGGAGCTGTTTTTT.

The rearrangement uses TRBV11-2 and TRBJ2-6; a weak D match, TRBD1 (5 bases). The ends were cut back, 5 bases at V and 0 bases at J, with 11 bases in the middle. This CDR3 comprises 16 residues. Germline V gene sequence: CDR1 SGHAT, CDR2 FQNNGV. The CDR3 reads CASSNRQTSGANVLTF. In DNA form, the CDR3 reads TGTGCCAGCAGCAACAGACAGACCTCTGGGGCCAACGTCCTGACTTTC.

The rearrangement joins TRBV4-1 to TRBJ2-5, with TRBD2 matching 7 bases. Trimming took 8 bases from V and 5 from J; bases not matched to a gene: 11. This CDR3 is built from 14 residues. Germline CDR1 reads MGHRA; CDR2 reads YSYEKL. The CDR3 sequence is CASGGIGLEETQYF. DNA for the CDR3: TGCGCCAGCGGGGGTATAGGACTAGAGGAGACCCAGTACTTC.

The gene calls are TRBV21-1 and TRBJ2-7; the table gives TRBD1 as D, unverified against the DNA. TRBV21-1 is annotated as a pseudogene. The CDR3 extends over 14 amino acids. DNA for the CDR3: TGTGCCAGCAGCAAGGGCAGGGCCTCCTACGAGCAGTACTTC. Protein sequence: CASSKGRASYEQYF.

This clone was seen a single time. The rearrangement joins TRBV19 to TRBJ1-2; no clear D gene. In germline, CDR1 is LNHDA, CDR2 SQIVND (reference sequence). This CDR3 contains 15 residues. V lost 5 bases, J lost 1 base, and 14 bases lay in between. CDR3 nucleotide sequence: TGTGCCAGTAGTTTCCGGGATACAAATAACTATGGCTACACCTTC. Its translation: CASSFRDTNNYGYTF.